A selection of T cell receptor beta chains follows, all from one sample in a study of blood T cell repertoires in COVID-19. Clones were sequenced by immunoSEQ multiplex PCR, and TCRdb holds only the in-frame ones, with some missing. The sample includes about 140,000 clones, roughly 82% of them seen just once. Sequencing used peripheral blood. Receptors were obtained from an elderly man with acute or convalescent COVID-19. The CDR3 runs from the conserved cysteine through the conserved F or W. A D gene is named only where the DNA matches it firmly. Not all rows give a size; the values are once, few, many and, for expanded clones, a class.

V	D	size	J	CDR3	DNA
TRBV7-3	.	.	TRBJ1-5	CASSPDSNQPQHF	TGTGCCAGCAGTCCAGATAGCAATCAGCCCCAGCATTTT
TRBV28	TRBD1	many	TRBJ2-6	CASTAGTGISGANVLTF	TGTGCCAGCACCGCCGGGACAGGAATATCTGGGGCCAACGTCCTGACTTTC
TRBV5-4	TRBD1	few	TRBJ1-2	CASSFDRGPYGYTF	TGTGCCAGCAGCTTCGACAGGGGGCCCTATGGCTACACCTTC
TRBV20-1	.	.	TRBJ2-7	CSARGRYEQYF	TGCAGTGCTAGGGGCCGTTACGAGCAGTACTTC
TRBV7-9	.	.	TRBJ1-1	CASSSRGFDEAFF	TGTGCCAGCTCATCGCGAGGGTTTGATGAAGCTTTCTTT
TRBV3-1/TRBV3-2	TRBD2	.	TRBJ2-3	CASSQDLAGPGGTQYF	TGTGCCAGCAGCCAAGATCTAGCGGGGCCCGGAGGTACGCAGTATTTT
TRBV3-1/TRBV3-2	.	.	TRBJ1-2	CATSQGAGGYTF	TGTGCCACCAGTCAGGGTGCTGGGGGCTACACCTTC
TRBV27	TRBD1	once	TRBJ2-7	CASSDGDRGTYEQYF	TGTGCCAGCAGTGATGGGGACAGGGGTACCTACGAGCAGTACTTC
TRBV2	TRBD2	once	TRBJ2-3	CASSPGLAGYTDTQYF	TGTGCCAGCAGTCCCGGACTAGCGGGTTACACAGATACGCAGTATTTT
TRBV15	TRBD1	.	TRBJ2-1	CATTHPGTEAYNEQFF	TGTGCCACCACACACCCCGGGACAGAGGCCTACAATGAGCAGTTCTTC
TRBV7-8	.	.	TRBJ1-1	CASSLVGGNTEAFF	TGTGCCAGCAGCTTAGTAGGGGGGAACACTGAAGCTTTCTTT
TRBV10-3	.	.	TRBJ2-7	CAISGLGQGYEQYF	TGTGCCATCAGTGGCCTCGGGCAGGGCTACGAGCAGTACTTC
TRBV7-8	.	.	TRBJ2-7	CASSFTDAHLGEQYF	TGTGCCAGCAGCTTCACTGATGCCCACCTTGGCGAGCAGTACTTC
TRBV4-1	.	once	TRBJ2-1	CASSQEGGGAYNEQFF	TGCGCCAGCAGCCAAGAGGGGGGGGGCGCCTACAATGAGCAGTTCTTC
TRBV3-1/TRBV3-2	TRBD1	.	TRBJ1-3	CASSPQTGKGNTIYF	TGTGCCAGCAGCCCCCAGACAGGGAAAGGAAACACCATATATTTT
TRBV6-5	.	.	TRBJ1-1	CASSPEVTEAFF	TGTGCCAGCAGTCCCGAGGTCACTGAAGCTTTCTTT
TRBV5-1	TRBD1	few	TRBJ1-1	CASSLLGQRNTEAFF	TGCGCCAGCAGCTTATTGGGACAGCGCAACACTGAAGCTTTCTTT